This TCR gamma chain was captured in a study of Vδ1+ human thymocytes (dated by TCRdb to 2016 to 2019). Study-wide context: mRNA-level TRG and TRD CDR3 repertoires of highly purified Vdelta1+ thymocytes from young children were characterised as a data resource. Validation of the multiplex-based CDR3 amplicon strategy against 5'RACE-based CDR3 amplicon generation methods had been performed previously. Study-wide conclusions, independent of this receptor: Many TRG clonotypes were found to be shared between donors (up to roughly 7x10^3), whereas TRD repertoires were found to be essentially private (max roughly 120 shared). Because no clustering by age or sex was observed, donors were not stratified by these variables in the analyses. The use of highly purified populations and single-cell validation was advised by the authors, since misinterpretation of bulk repertoire data could be caused by unexpected Vdelta2 sequences. Despite high sort purity, about 21% of thymic TRD sequences were Vdelta2 (and few Vdelta3), unlike peripheral blood Vdelta1+ controls. The thymic TRG and TRD repertoires appeared highly polyclonal, with Gaussian CDR3 length distributions, in contrast to the oligoclonal repertoires of peripheral blood.

In this sample, this clone turned up a few times. Which antigen it targets is not known. Per-base qualities were not stored, and no clone one base away is much larger. RNA was isolated using the RNeasy mini kit, and reverse transcription was performed with Superscript III. To generate the CDR3 amplicons, a multiplex PCR was run using pooled V-gene forward primers together with a constant-region reverse primer that carried Illumina adaptor overhangs. After gel purification, the amplicons were indexed with Nextera index primers during around 8 additional PCR cycles and then purified using AMPure XP beads. Sequencing of libraries was performed on an Illumina MiSeq using paired-end 250 bp reads, dual indexing and a 20% PhiX spike-in. Turning to the authors' computational methods: Read quality was checked with FastQC, and TRG read pairs were merged using ea-utils fastq-join. IMGT/HighV-QUEST was used to annotate sequences, retaining only productive sequences with an unambiguous V-gene assignment, and each clonotype was defined by an identical CDR3 sequence. Downstream analysis used VDJtools 1.1.1, tcR 2.2.3, Treemap and vegan Shannon diversity in R 3.4.4. TCRdb reran clone calling on the public reads with CATT; rows sharing one DNA sequence were then combined. The V and J calls were not made by the authors but by TCRdb's processing. This sample holds more than 35,000 gamma-chain clones; about 19% were observed only once. The ten top clones hold about 1.8% of the sample.

Counted from cysteine to phenylalanine, this CDR3 has 15 amino acids. The kept DNA is CDR3 alone, 45 bases in frame from the first base. CDR1 and CDR2, per the germline V gene (reference sequence), are VTNTFY and YDVSTARD. Trimming leaves V shorter by 3 bases and J shorter by 3 bases, with the junction holding 11 bases beyond the gene matches. Thymic samples were depleted of alphabeta T cells, then CD3+ TCRVdelta1+ TCRVdelta2- thymocytes were FACS-sorted. The purity of the sorted Vdelta1+ thymocytes was between about 97% and 99.6%. The thymic specimens were obtained from several paediatric patients, aged roughly 5 days to 15 months, who were having corrective cardiac surgery. After the thymic tissue was dispersed, mononuclear cells were isolated using a Histopaque-1077 density gradient. The staining antibodies were anti-TCRVdelta1 clone TS8.2, anti-TCRVdelta2 clone B6, anti-CD3 clone HIT3a and anti-TCRalphabeta clone IP26.

Recombination connected TRGV3 to TRGJ1 or TRGJ2. The TCR comes from a girl under three years old who had congenital heart surgery. The sample comprised Vdelta1+ gamma-delta thymocytes from the thymus. The sample's cell subset or site label is to be understood as: FACS-sorted CD3+ TCRalphabeta- TCRVdelta1+ TCRVdelta2- thymocytes. The CDR3 region reads CATWDSQPIYYKKLF. The DNA sequence is as follows: TGTGCCACCTGGGACTCTCAACCAATTTATTATAAGAAACTCTTT.